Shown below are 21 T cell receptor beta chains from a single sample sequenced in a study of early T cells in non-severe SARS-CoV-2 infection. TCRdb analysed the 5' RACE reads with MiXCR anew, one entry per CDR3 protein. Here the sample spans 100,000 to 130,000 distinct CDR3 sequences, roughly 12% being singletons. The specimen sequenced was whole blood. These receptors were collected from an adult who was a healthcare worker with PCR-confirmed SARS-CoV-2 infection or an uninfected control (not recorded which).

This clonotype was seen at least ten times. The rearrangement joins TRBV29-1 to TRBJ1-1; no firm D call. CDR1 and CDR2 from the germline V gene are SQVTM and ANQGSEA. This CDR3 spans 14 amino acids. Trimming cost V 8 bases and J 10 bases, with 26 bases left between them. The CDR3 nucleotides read TGCAGCATCATCGGTAGCACCACTTTCTTGGGAGCTTTCTTT. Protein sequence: CSIIGSTTFLGAFF.

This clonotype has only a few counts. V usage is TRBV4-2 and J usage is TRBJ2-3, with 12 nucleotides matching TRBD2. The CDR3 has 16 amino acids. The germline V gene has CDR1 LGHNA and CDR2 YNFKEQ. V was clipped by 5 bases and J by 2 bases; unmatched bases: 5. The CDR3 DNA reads TGTGCCAGCAGCTCCTGGACTAGCGGGAACACAGATACGCAGTATTTT. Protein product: CASSSWTSGNTDTQYF.

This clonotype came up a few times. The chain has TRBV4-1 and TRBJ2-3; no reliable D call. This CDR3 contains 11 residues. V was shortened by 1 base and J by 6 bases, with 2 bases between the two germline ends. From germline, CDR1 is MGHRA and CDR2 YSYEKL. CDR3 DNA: TGCGCCAGCAGCCAAGCTGATACGCAGTATTTT. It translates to CASSQADTQYF.

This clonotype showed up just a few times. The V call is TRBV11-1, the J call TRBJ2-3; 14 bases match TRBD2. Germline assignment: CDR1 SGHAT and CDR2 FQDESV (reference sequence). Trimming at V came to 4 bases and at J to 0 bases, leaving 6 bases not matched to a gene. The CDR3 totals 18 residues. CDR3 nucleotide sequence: TGTGCCAGCAGCTACGGACTAGCGGGGGGACCTAGCACAGATACGCAGTATTTT. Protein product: CASSYGLAGGPSTDTQYF.

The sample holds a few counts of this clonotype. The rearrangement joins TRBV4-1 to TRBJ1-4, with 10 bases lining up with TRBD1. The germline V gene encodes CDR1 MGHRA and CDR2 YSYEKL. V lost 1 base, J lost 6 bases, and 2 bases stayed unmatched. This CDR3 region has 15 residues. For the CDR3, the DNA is TGCGCCAGCAGCCAAGGGACAGGGGGTCATGAAAAACTGTTTTTT. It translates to CASSQGTGGHEKLFF.

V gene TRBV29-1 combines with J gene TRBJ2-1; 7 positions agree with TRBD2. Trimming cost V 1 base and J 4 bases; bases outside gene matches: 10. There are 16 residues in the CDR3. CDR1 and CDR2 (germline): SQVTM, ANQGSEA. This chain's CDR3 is CSVEGPASGFYNEQFF. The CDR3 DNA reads TGCAGCGTTGAAGGGCCAGCTAGCGGATTTTACAATGAGCAGTTCTTC.

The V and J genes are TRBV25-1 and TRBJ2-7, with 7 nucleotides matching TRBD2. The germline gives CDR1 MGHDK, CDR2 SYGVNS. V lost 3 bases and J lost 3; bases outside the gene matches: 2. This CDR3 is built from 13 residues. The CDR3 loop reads CASSEGGIYEQYF. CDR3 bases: TGTGCCAGCAGTGAGGGAGGGATCTACGAGCAGTACTTC.

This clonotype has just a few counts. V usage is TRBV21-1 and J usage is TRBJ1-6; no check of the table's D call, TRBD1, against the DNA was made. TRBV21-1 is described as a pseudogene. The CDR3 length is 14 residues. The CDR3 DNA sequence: TGTGCCAGCACCCCATCGGCGGGCCTGGGGGTCCTCCACTTT. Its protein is CASTPSAGLGVLHF.

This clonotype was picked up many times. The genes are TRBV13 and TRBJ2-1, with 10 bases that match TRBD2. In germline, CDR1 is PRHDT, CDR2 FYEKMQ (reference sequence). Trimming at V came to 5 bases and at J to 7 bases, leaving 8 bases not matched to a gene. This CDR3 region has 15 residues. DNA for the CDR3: TGTGCCAGCAGCGCTAGCGGGAGAGCGAAGAATGAGCAGTTCTTC. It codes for CASSASGRAKNEQFF.

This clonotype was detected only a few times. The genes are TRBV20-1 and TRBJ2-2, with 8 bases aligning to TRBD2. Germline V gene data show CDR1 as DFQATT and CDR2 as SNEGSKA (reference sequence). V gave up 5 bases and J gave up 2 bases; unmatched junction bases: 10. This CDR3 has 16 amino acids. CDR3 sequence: CSAPIPAGVNTGELFF. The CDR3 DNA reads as TGCAGTGCTCCGATTCCAGCGGGGGTTAACACCGGGGAGCTGTTTTTT.

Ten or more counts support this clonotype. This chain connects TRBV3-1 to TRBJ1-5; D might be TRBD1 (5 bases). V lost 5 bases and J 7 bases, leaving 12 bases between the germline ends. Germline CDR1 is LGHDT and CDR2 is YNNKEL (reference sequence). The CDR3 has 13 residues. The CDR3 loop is CASSYSREQPQHF. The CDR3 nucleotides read TGTGCCAGCAGCTATTCCAGGGAACAGCCCCAGCATTTT.

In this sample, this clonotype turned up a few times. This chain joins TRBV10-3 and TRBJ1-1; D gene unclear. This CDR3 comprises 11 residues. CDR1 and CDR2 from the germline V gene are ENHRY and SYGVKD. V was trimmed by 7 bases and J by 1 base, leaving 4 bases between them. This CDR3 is CAIMGNTEAFF. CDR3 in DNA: TGTGCCATCATGGGGAACACTGAAGCTTTCTTT.

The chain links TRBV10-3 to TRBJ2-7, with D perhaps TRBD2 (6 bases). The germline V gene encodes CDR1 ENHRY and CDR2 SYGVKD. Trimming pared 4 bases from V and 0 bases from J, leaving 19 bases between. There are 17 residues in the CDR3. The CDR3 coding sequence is TGTGCCATCAGTGCCACCCTGGGACTCCAAAGCTCCTACGAGCAGTACTTC. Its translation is CAISATLGLQSSYEQYF.

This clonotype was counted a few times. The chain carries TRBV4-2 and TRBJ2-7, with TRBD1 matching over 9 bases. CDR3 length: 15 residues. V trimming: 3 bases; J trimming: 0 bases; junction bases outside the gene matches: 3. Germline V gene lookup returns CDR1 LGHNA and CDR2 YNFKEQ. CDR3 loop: CASSQGQGLSYEQYF. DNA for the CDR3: TGTGCCAGCAGCCAGGGACAGGGACTCTCCTACGAGCAGTACTTC.

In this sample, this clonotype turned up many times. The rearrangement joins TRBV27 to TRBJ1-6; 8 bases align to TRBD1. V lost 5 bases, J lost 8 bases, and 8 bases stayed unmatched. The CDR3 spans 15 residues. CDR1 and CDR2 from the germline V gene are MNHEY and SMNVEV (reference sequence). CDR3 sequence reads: CASSPGQGYDSPLHF. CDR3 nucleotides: TGTGCCAGCAGTCCAGGACAGGGTTATGATTCACCCCTCCACTTT.

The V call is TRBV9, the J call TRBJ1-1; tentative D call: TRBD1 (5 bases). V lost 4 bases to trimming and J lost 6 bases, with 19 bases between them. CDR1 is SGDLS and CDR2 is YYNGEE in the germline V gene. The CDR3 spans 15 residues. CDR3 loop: CASSPRASWEAEAFF. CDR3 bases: TGTGCCAGCAGCCCCAGGGCGTCCTGGGAGGCTGAAGCTTTCTTT.

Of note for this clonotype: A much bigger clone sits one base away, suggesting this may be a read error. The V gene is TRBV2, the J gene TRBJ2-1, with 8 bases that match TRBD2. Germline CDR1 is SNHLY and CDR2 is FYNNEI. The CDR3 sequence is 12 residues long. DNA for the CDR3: TGTGTCAGCAGGGGAGCGGGGGTTGAGCAGTTCTTC. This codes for CVSRGAGVEQFF.

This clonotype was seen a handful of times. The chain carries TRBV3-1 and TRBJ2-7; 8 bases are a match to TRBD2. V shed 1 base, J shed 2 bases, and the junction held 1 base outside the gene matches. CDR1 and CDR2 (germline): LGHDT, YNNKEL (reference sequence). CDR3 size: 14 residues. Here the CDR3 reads CASSQAGGPYEQYF. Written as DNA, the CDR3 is TGTGCCAGCAGCCAAGCGGGGGGGCCCTACGAGCAGTACTTC.

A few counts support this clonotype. The CDR3 loop reads CASSYSTGGGEKLFF. The CDR3 DNA sequence: TGTGCCAGCAGTTACTCAACGGGGGGCGGTGAAAAACTGTTTTTT. The V gene is TRBV6-5, the J gene TRBJ1-4; tentative D call: TRBD1 (6 bases). The CDR3 loop spans 15 amino acids. Germline lookup yields CDR1 MNHEY and CDR2 SVGAGI. V lost 0 bases and J 7 bases, leaving 12 bases between the germline ends.

The CDR3 reads CASSPTLGVPYGYTF. CDR3 nucleotides: TGTGCCAGCAGCCCTACATTAGGGGTGCCCTATGGCTACACCTTC. The chain combines TRBV14 with TRBJ1-2, with D tentatively TRBD1 (5 bases). The CDR3 contains 15 residues. Germline CDR1 is SGHDN and CDR2 is FVKESK. The V end lost 4 bases, the J end lost 4 bases, and 16 bases lay between the germline ends.

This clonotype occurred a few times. The CDR3 region is CSAPPSGGASHEQYF. CDR3 DNA sequence: TGCAGTGCCCCCCCAAGCGGGGGGGCTTCCCACGAGCAGTACTTC. The rearrangement links TRBV20-1 to TRBJ2-7; 10 bases match TRBD2. With V trimmed by 6 bases and J by 5 bases, 13 bases remained unmatched. The germline V gene encodes CDR1 DFQATT and CDR2 SNEGSKA (reference sequence). The CDR3 sequence is 15 residues long.